This TCR beta chain appears in the sequencing data of a study of cytomegalovirus exposure and HLA in healthy donors. The ends were cut back, 8 bases at V and 4 bases at J, with 13 bases in the middle. Looked up from germline, CDR1 is MGHRA and CDR2 is YSYEKL. This CDR3 has 13 residues. General study results and limits: Sequencing depth across donors, presence/absence analyses assumed, was roughly uniform. A later analysis showed that HLA-associated TCR beta chains had undergone more clonal expansion than equally common others.

Donors likely had unrecorded immune exposures despite being nominally healthy when sampled. In regard to this clone: Its target is not known.

The study ran its PCR with 60 Vbeta and 13 Jbeta primers. TCRdb keeps only in-frame clones here, not all; method: immunoSEQ multiplex PCR. The table lists fewer than 200,000 clones, 75% to 90% of them singletons, with 0.9% to 1% in the top ten. The clonotype originates from a girl between 2 and 10 years old in good health and CMV-seropositive. V is TRBV4-1 and J is TRBJ2-3, with D maybe TRBD1 (5 bases). Source material: PBMCs. CDR3 protein: CASSGIGADTQYF. Written as DNA, the CDR3 is TGCGCCAGCTCAGGGATAGGCGCAGATACGCAGTATTTT.